This note documents a single T cell receptor beta chain sequence. Its antigen is unknown. CDR3 length: 13 residues. V lost 5 bases, J lost 10 bases, and 12 bases lay in between. Germline CDR1 SGHAT, CDR2 FQNNGV. This sample is drawn from a study of cytomegalovirus exposure and HLA in healthy donors. General observations from the study: Usually a TCR sequence was rare, but some public TCRs were found in many donors. In an earlier analysis, productive rearrangement rates for most beta V segments clustered near 87% or 30%. Cytomegalovirus association was listed for under 200 TCR beta chains.

The PCR had 60 Vbeta and 13 Jbeta primers. The repertoire was sequenced with immunoSEQ multiplex PCR; TCRdb's copy has only in-frame clones and lacks some. The data contain 150,000 to 200,000 clones, 71% of them singletons. The material sequenced was PBMCs. The J gene is TRBJ1-6, the V gene TRBV11-2, with D perhaps matching TRBD1 (6 bases). This clonotype was sampled from a woman younger than 45 in good health and CMV-seronegative. For the CDR3, the DNA is TGTGCCAGCAGCCCAAACAGGGAATCACCCCTCCACTTT. Translated, it gives CASSPNRESPLHF.